The entry below describes one T cell receptor (beta chain). Given a much more abundant clone one base away, this may be a read error. One entry per CDR3 protein, called by TCRdb with MiXCR from the 5' RACE reads. The table lists nearly 30,000 distinct CDR3 sequences, over 4.5% of them singletons. This sample is drawn from a study of T cells after yellow fever vaccination. Study in general: In the case of low-cell-number fractions, SMART-Seq v4 Ultra Low Input was used for preparation.

This TCR came from a man under 40 who received the YFV17D yellow fever vaccine. Source: CD8+ T cells sorted from PBMCs, taken 10 days after the yellow fever booster vaccination.

In DNA, the CDR3 is TGTGCCAGCAGCCCCCCGACTAGCGGGATGCGCGAGCAGTACTTC. Encoded protein: CASSPPTSGMREQYF. The V call is TRBV12-3 or TRBV12-4, the J call TRBJ2-7, with 11 bases identical to TRBD2. The V gene end was trimmed by 6 bases and the J gene end by 6 bases; junction bases not matched to a gene: 10. The CDR3 extends over 15 amino acids.